The rows below give T cell receptor beta chains drawn from one sample of a study of cytomegalovirus exposure and HLA in healthy donors. Generated by immunoSEQ multiplex PCR, the TCRdb table keeps only in-frame clones and is missing some. The data show more than 100,000 clones, with roughly 9.6% seen just once and 6.5% to 9% held by the top ten. What was sequenced was PBMCs. The receptor source for this set is a woman aged 40 to 55 in good health and CMV-seropositive. Both conserved end residues are part of each CDR3. A D gene is named only where the DNA matches it firmly. A row's size may be missing; if present it is once, few, many or a size class.

TRBD2	TRBV10-3	TRBJ2-1	.	CAITPASGGYNEQFF	TGTGCCATCACCCCTGCTAGCGGGGGTTACAATGAGCAGTTCTTC
TRBD2	TRBV5-1	TRBJ2-6	.	CASSLTGLAGGSGANVLTF	TGCGCCAGCAGCTTGACGGGACTAGCGGGGGGCTCTGGGGCCAACGTCCTGACTTTC
TRBD1	TRBV5-5	TRBJ1-3	.	CASSLTGSGNTIYF	TGTGCCAGCAGTTTGACAGGGTCTGGAAACACCATATATTTT
.	TRBV19	TRBJ2-7	.	CASSMAAAYEQYF	TGTGCCAGTAGTATGGCCGCAGCCTACGAGCAGTACTTC
TRBD2	TRBV7-2	TRBJ2-7	few	CASSLRTSGAYEQYF	TGTGCCAGCAGCCTTAGGACTAGCGGGGCGTACGAGCAGTACTTC
TRBD1	TRBV19	TRBJ2-2	.	CASMGTVRGELFF	TGTGCCAGTATGGGGACAGTCCGAGGGGAGCTGTTTTTT
TRBD1	TRBV2	TRBJ1-6	.	CASSNYRGDNSPLHF	TGTGCCAGCTCAAATTACAGGGGGGATAATTCACCCCTCCACTTT
.	TRBV6-5	TRBJ1-6	.	CASSYRDSPLHF	TGTGCCAGCAGTTACCGGGATTCACCCCTCCACTTT
TRBD1	TRBV2	TRBJ2-7	few	CATSSRDRSSYEQYF	TGTGCCACCTCGAGCCGGGACAGGTCCTCCTACGAGCAGTACTTC
.	TRBV5-4	TRBJ1-1	few	CASRGEVMNTEAFF	TGTGCCAGCAGGGGGGAGGTCATGAACACTGAAGCTTTCTTT
.	TRBV7-2	TRBJ2-7	.	CASSSGPYEQYF	TGTGCCAGCAGTTCGGGTCCCTACGAGCAGTACTTC
.	TRBV7-3	TRBJ2-1	many	CASSQTGADLNEQFF	TGTGCCAGCAGCCAGACAGGCGCCGACCTCAATGAGCAGTTCTTC
.	TRBV2	TRBJ1-4	few	CASRRGLGEKLFF	TGTGCCAGCAGGCGCGGCTTAGGAGAAAAACTGTTTTTT
TRBD2	TRBV2	TRBJ2-3	few	CASSDDWGLAVLYF	TGTGCCAGCAGTGATGATTGGGGACTAGCGGTCCTGTATTTT
.	TRBV5-1	TRBJ1-1	.	CASSLGRTEAFF	TGCGCCAGCAGCTTGGGGAGAACTGAAGCTTTCTTT
TRBD1	TRBV9	TRBJ1-4	.	CASSQTGDEKLFF	TGTGCCAGCAGCCAGACAGGGGATGAAAAACTGTTTTTT
.	TRBV5-6	TRBJ1-2	.	CASSFDYGYTF	TGTGCCAGCAGCTTCGACTATGGCTACACCTTC
TRBD2	TRBV2	TRBJ2-1	.	CASRYGLAENEQFF	TGTGCCAGCAGGTACGGCCTAGCGGAAAATGAGCAGTTCTTC
TRBD1	TRBV11-2	TRBJ2-1	many	CASSQGQGMYNEQFF	TGTGCCAGCAGCCAGGGACAGGGGATGTACAATGAGCAGTTCTTC
.	TRBV2	TRBJ2-7	.	CASRGRGVSPYEQYF	TGTGCCAGCAGGGGGAGAGGTGTATCTCCCTACGAGCAGTACTTC
TRBD1	TRBV5-1	TRBJ2-7	.	CASSSTGADSYEQYF	TGCGCCAGCAGCTCGACAGGGGCTGACTCCTACGAGCAGTACTTC
TRBD1	TRBV5-4	TRBJ2-1	.	CASSGDREGEQFF	TGTGCCAGCAGCGGAGACAGGGAAGGTGAGCAGTTCTTC
TRBD1	TRBV19	TRBJ1-4	.	CASSQGQGREKLFF	TGTGCCAGTAGCCAGGGACAGGGGAGGGAAAAACTGTTTTTT
TRBD1	TRBV4-1	TRBJ1-1	few	CASSDGRGRVYTEAFF	TGCGCCAGCAGCGACGGAAGGGGGCGCGTGTACACTGAAGCTTTCTTT
TRBD1	TRBV19	TRBJ1-1	.	CASVQGSNTEAFF	TGTGCCAGTGTACAGGGGTCGAACACTGAAGCTTTCTTT
.	TRBV5-1	TRBJ2-1	few	CASSLTGSSCNEQFF	TGCGCCAGCAGCTTGACCGGGAGCTCCTGCAATGAGCAGTTCTTC
.	TRBV15	TRBJ2-7	.	CATSRNRASYEQYF	TGTGCCACCAGCAGGAACAGGGCCTCCTACGAGCAGTACTTC
.	TRBV5-4	TRBJ1-1	.	CASSLVGVRAETEAFF	TGTGCCAGCAGCTTGGTGGGTGTCAGAGCGGAGACTGAAGCTTTCTTT
TRBD1	TRBV6-5	TRBJ1-3	.	CASSSAGQGMDTIYF	TGTGCCAGCAGTTCCGCGGGACAGGGTATGGACACCATATATTTT
.	TRBV4-1	TRBJ1-2	few	CASSLGHNYGYTF	TGCGCCAGCAGCCTTGGACACAACTATGGCTACACCTTC
.	TRBV4-3	TRBJ1-2	.	CASSQEALATSEETF	TGCGCCAGCAGCCAAGAAGCCTTGGCCACCTCAGAGGAAACCTTC
.	TRBV19	TRBJ1-1	.	CASISMGQWGTKNTEAFF	TGTGCCAGTATCTCAATGGGTCAGTGGGGGACTAAGAACACTGAAGCTTTCTTT
.	TRBV29-1	TRBJ1-1	few	CSAYAQMNTEAFF	TGCAGCGCTTACGCACAGATGAACACTGAAGCTTTCTTT
.	TRBV23-1	TRBJ2-3	few	CASSQSRLRMATPTFSTDTQYF	TGCGCCAGCAGTCAATCGAGGCTAAGGATGGCGACCCCTACTTTTAGCACAGATACGCAGTATTTT
TRBD2	TRBV7-2	TRBJ2-1	.	CASSLWRGNNEQFF	TGTGCCAGCAGCTTATGGCGGGGGAACAATGAGCAGTTCTTC
.	TRBV19	TRBJ2-1	.	CASSILPSDEQFF	TGTGCCAGTAGTATTCTACCCTCGGATGAGCAGTTCTTC
TRBD1	TRBV5-4	TRBJ2-7	few	CASSSDRGEQYF	TGTGCCAGCAGCTCGGACAGGGGTGAGCAGTACTTC
.	TRBV5-1	TRBJ1-1	.	CASSLVGYTEAFF	TGCGCCAGCAGCTTGGTGGGCTACACTGAAGCTTTCTTT
TRBD2	TRBV7-9	TRBJ2-3	.	CASSLRLAASTDTQYF	TGTGCCAGCAGCTTAAGACTAGCGGCTTCGACAGATACGCAGTATTTT
TRBD1	TRBV5-1	TRBJ2-2	few	CASTGQANTGELFF	TGCGCCAGCACGGGACAGGCGAACACCGGGGAGCTGTTTTTT